Following are 13 T cell receptor beta chains from one sample sequenced in a study of shared clonotypes between healthy human individuals. Naive CD8 cells lacked CD45RO, underwent positive selection for CCR7 and left out terminally differentiated effector memory CD45RA+ cells. Assay: immunoSEQ multiplex PCR; the TCRdb copy retains only in-frame clones and omits some. The table has 550,000 to 750,000 clones, nearly 97% seen once; the top ten hold 0.11%. The sample taken for sequencing was naive CD8+ T cells sorted from blood. These TCRs come from a woman aged 25 to 39 in good health.

The rearrangement links TRBV27 to TRBJ2-7, with 7 positions matching TRBD2. The V segment lost 5 bases and the J segment 0 bases; nucleotides outside the gene matches: 10. The CDR3 is made up of 16 amino acids. Germline V gene data show CDR1 as MNHEY and CDR2 as SMNVEV (reference sequence). The CDR3 loop is CASSVARGWGSYEQYF. In DNA, the CDR3 is TGTGCCAGCAGTGTCGCGCGGGGGTGGGGCTCCTACGAGCAGTACTTC.

The chain is built from TRBV29-1 and TRBJ2-1; D gene ambiguous. V was trimmed by 0 bases and J by 2 bases, leaving 11 bases between them. The CDR3 is 15 amino acids. Germline-derived CDR1 and CDR2 are SQVTM and ANQGSEA. This CDR3 is CSVEDTTPTYNEQFF. The CDR3 DNA sequence: TGCAGCGTTGAAGATACCACTCCGACCTACAATGAGCAGTTCTTC.

The chain couples TRBV19 to TRBJ2-5; TRBD2 might be the D (6 bases). This CDR3 is built from 16 residues. Germline V gene sequence: CDR1 LNHDA, CDR2 SQIVND (reference sequence). Trimming cost V 1 base and J 1 base, with 13 bases left between them. The CDR3 nucleotides are TGTGCCAGTAGTATAGTAAGTAGCGGCCTCCAAGAGACCCAGTACTTC. It is translated as CASSIVSSGLQETQYF.

The rearrangement joins TRBV7-9 to TRBJ1-1; D not certain. Looked up from germline, CDR1 is SEHNR and CDR2 is FQNEAQ (reference sequence). The CDR3 has 11 residues. Trimming removed 6 bases from V and 11 bases from J, with 13 bases in between. CDR3 protein: CASSTPPGAFF. CDR3 coding DNA: TGTGCCAGCAGTACACCTCCGGGGGCTTTCTTT.

Remarks on this clone: Distinct nucleotide sequences in the sample also encode this CDR3. This CDR3 reads CASSIGTSGSYEQYF. The CDR3 bases are TGTGCCAGTAGTATCGGGACTAGCGGTTCCTACGAGCAGTACTTC. This chain joins TRBV19 and TRBJ2-7; the match to TRBD2 covers 11 bases. CDR3 length: 15 residues. Germline V lookup: CDR1 LNHDA, CDR2 SQIVND (reference sequence). The ends lost 3 bases at V and 1 base at J; junction bases unmatched: 2.

The gene calls are TRBV5-1 and TRBJ2-4; D might be TRBD2 (6 bases). V gave up 4 bases and J gave up 8 bases, with 19 bases separating them. The CDR3 has 15 amino acids. CDR1 is SGHRS, CDR2 YFSETQ, per germline. In DNA, the CDR3 is TGCGCCAGCAGCGACGGGACTTCAAGAGAGGACATTCAGTACTTC. Protein: CASSDGTSREDIQYF.

V and J are TRBV5-1 and TRBJ2-1; the D gene is possibly TRBD2 (5 bases). CDR3 length equals 16 residues. Trimming removed 6 bases at V and 0 bases at J, with 16 bases between. Germline values: CDR1 SGHRS, CDR2 YFSETQ. In DNA form, the CDR3 reads TGCGCCAGCATCTTCGGAGGCGCGAGCTCCTACAATGAGCAGTTCTTC. Protein product: CASIFGGASSYNEQFF. The complete variable domain, with remaining parts taken from reference TRBV5-1 and TRBJ2-1, reads KAGVTQTPRYLIKTRGQQVTLSCSPISGHRSVSWYQQTPGQGLQFLFEYFSETQRNKGNFPGRFSGRQFSNSRSEMNVSTLELGDSALYLCASIFGGASSYNEQFFGPGTRLTVL.

The V and J genes are TRBV2 and TRBJ2-4; 8 bases line up with TRBD2. This CDR3 is built from 15 residues. V lost 8 bases and J lost 6; bases outside the gene matches: 12. Per the germline V gene, CDR1 is SNHLY and CDR2 is FYNNEI. CDR3 sequence: CASVEASGLGNIQYF. CDR3 sequence (DNA): TGTGCCAGCGTTGAGGCTAGCGGGTTGGGAAACATTCAGTACTTC.

The chain carries TRBV5-4 and TRBJ2-3; 8 bases agree with TRBD2. With 7 bases clipped from V and 6 bases from J, the junction kept 13 bases outside the gene matches. The CDR3 runs 15 residues. Germline V gene sequence: CDR1 SGHNT, CDR2 YYREEE (reference sequence). The CDR3 loop is CASRDSGNGGDTQYF. CDR3 in DNA: TGTGCCAGCCGGGATAGCGGGAACGGAGGCGATACGCAGTATTTT.

This chain uses TRBV15 with TRBJ2-7; D remains unclear. Germline CDR1 reads LNHNV; CDR2 reads YYDKDF (reference sequence). V was shortened by 0 bases and J by 7 bases, with 22 bases between the two germline ends. CDR3 length equals 17 residues. CDR3 loop: CATSRDFRSMVLIEQYF. The DNA for the CDR3 is TGTGCCACCAGCAGAGATTTTAGGAGTATGGTACTTATAGAGCAGTACTTC.

The chain links TRBV9 to TRBJ2-7, with D perhaps TRBD2 (5 bases). Trimming took 3 bases from V and 1 from J, leaving 11 bases between them. Germline values: CDR1 SGDLS, CDR2 YYNGEE. The CDR3 has 14 residues. The CDR3 is CASSGEGPSYEQYF. The CDR3 bases are TGTGCCAGCAGCGGCGAGGGCCCGTCCTACGAGCAGTACTTC.

CDR3 sequence: CASRSGSSYNEQFF. The CDR3 DNA is TGTGCCAGCAGGTCGGGGAGCTCCTACAATGAGCAGTTCTTC. The chain is built from TRBV2 and TRBJ2-1; a possible D gene is TRBD2 (5 bases). The germline V gene has CDR1 SNHLY and CDR2 FYNNEI. The CDR3 covers 14 residues. Trimming pared 6 bases from V and 0 bases from J, leaving 9 bases between. Looking up the rest from reference TRBV2 and TRBJ2-1 gives the full variable domain: EPEVTQTPSHQVTQMGQEVILRCVPISNHLYFYWYRQILGQKVEFLVSFYNNEISEKSEIFDDQFSVERPDGSNFTLKIRSTKLEDSAMYFCASRSGSSYNEQFFGPGTRLTVL.

The J gene is TRBJ2-7, the V gene TRBV5-1; D tentatively fits TRBD1 or TRBD2 (5 bases each). CDR1 is SGHRS and CDR2 is YFSETQ in the germline V gene. This CDR3 is built from 14 residues. V lost 2 bases, J lost 3 bases, and 12 bases lay in between. The CDR3 region has the DNA TGCGCCAGCAGCTTTTCGGGACCGAACTACGAGCAGTACTTC. Its translation: CASSFSGPNYEQYF.